Below are 21 T cell receptor beta chains sequenced from a single sample in a study of regulatory T cells in long-lasting Graves disease. Assembly of TCR beta libraries relied on iRepertoire HTBI primers together with Arm-PCR of CDR3 regions. TCRdb recomputed calls from the multiplex PCR reads with MiXCR, one row per CDR3 protein. The profile covers approximately 540,000 distinct CDR3 sequences, with approximately 12% appearing a single time and more than 8% taken by the ten largest. Time point denoted: newly diagnosed GD, antithyroid drugs for less than 3 months. PBMC RNA served as the TCR library source. The same data also went into a second study, on T cells in Graves' hyperthyroidism and ophthalmopathy.

The source material was peripheral blood mononuclear cells (PBMCs), sampled at new diagnosis, from a patient treated with antithyroid drugs. The receptors here all came from a woman in her 30s with Graves disease.

The table lists this clonotype with many counts. V and J are TRBV6-1 and TRBJ1-1; D is ambiguous. The CDR3 has 14 amino acids. Germline CDR1 reads MNHNS; CDR2 reads SASEGT. Between the trimmed V and J ends, which lost 2 bases and 8 bases, there was a span of 15 bases. CDR3 protein: CASSEIVGVAEAFF. Here the CDR3 DNA reads TGTGCCAGCAGTGAAATCGTGGGAGTGGCGGAAGCTTTCTTT.

This clonotype came up many times. This sequence joins TRBV2 and TRBJ1-2, with 7 nucleotides matching TRBD1. The CDR3 is 17 amino acids. The J segment lost 9 bases and the V segment lost 4 bases, leaving 20 bases of the junction unmatched. Germline V lookup: CDR1 SNHLY, CDR2 FYNNEI. CDR3 nucleotide sequence: TGTGCCAGCAGTGGAGAAGGACAGGCCCACTTATTTTTGAGCTACACCTTC. Translated: CASSGEGQAHLFLSYTF.

This clonotype was recorded at least ten times. This chain links TRBV7-9 with TRBJ2-2; possibly TRBD2 for D (7 bases). Trimming stripped 1 base from V and 6 bases from J, with 18 bases between. CDR3 length: 17 amino acids. CDR1 is SEHNR and CDR2 is FQNEAQ in the germline V gene (reference sequence). The chain's CDR3 is CASSLGAGAGPPGELFF. The CDR3 DNA reads as TGTGCCAGCAGCTTAGGCGCGGGGGCAGGGCCCCCCGGGGAGCTGTTTTTT.

This clonotype was counted ten times or more. The chain employs TRBV12-3 or TRBV12-4 and TRBJ2-2, with TRBD2 matching 12 bases. V shed 10 bases and J 4 bases; nucleotides not matched to a gene: 7. The CDR3 loop spans 15 amino acids. DNA of the CDR3: TGTGCCACCCAACCGGGACTAGCGGGCACCGGGGAGCTGTTTTTT. This translates into CATQPGLAGTGELFF.

This clonotype was counted many times. V and J are TRBV27 and TRBJ1-2, with D uncertain. Germline CDR1 MNHEY, CDR2 SMNVEV (reference sequence). Trimming removed 1 base at V and 7 bases at J, with 10 bases between. The CDR3 runs 13 residues. The CDR3 DNA sequence: TGTGCCAGCAGTTTATGGGGAGGATCTGGCTACACCTTC. Amino acids: CASSLWGGSGYTF.

In its sample, this clonotype was seen many times. The rearrangement uses TRBV20-1 and TRBJ2-1; D unresolved. The germline V gene encodes CDR1 DFQATT and CDR2 SNEGSKA (reference sequence). The CDR3 totals 16 residues. The V gene lost 0 bases and the J gene lost 1 base, with 13 bases spanning the gap. CDR3 loop: CSARDLLPQSYNEQFF. In nucleotides, the CDR3 is TGCAGTGCTAGAGATTTGTTACCTCAGTCCTACAATGAGCAGTTCTTC.

The CDR3 nucleotides read TGTGCCAGCAGCTTGGGCCAGGGGGGGCCAGTCGAAGCTTTCTTT. It encodes CASSLGQGGPVEAFF. The chain couples TRBV5-4 to TRBJ1-1, with 7 bases aligning to TRBD1. Trimming cost V 0 bases and J 8 bases; bases outside gene matches: 10. The length of the CDR3 is 15 residues. The germline gives CDR1 SGHNT, CDR2 YYREEE (reference sequence).

The CDR3 loop reads CSAFLRDRESYGYTF. DNA for the CDR3: TGCAGTGCTTTTCTCCGGGACAGGGAATCCTATGGCTACACCTTC. The chain employs TRBV20-1 and TRBJ1-2; TRBD1 matches 9 bases. The germline CDR1 and CDR2 sequences are DFQATT and SNEGSKA (reference sequence). CDR3 length equals 15 residues. The J segment lost 4 bases and the V segment lost 5 bases, leaving 11 bases of the junction unmatched.

This clonotype was picked up a small number of times. A much larger clone is a single base away; this may be a read error. J is TRBJ2-1 and V is TRBV27, with TRBD2 as a possible D gene (5 bases). Germline V gives CDR1 MNHEY, CDR2 SMNVEV (reference sequence). There are 13 residues in the CDR3. CDR3 nucleotides: TGTGCCAGCAGCTATACTAGTAACAATGAGCAGATCTTC. It translates to CASSYTSNNEQIF.

This clonotype was seen repeatedly, ten times or more. CDR3 sequence reads: CASSPYSFYEQYF. The CDR3 nucleotides read TGTGCCAGCAGTCCCTACTCTTTCTACGAGCAGTACTTC. The chain joins TRBV27 to TRBJ2-7; D gene uncertain. The V gene lost 5 bases and the J gene lost 3 bases, with 11 bases spanning the gap. This CDR3 is 13 amino acids long. The germline CDR1 and CDR2 sequences are MNHEY and SMNVEV (reference sequence).

There are many counts of this clonotype. The J gene is TRBJ2-5, the V gene TRBV5-5, with 7 bases aligning to TRBD2. This CDR3 is built from 14 residues. The germline gives CDR1 SGHKS, CDR2 YYEKEE (reference sequence). J lost 4 bases, V lost 2 bases, and 5 bases had no gene match. The CDR3 region is CASSLMERGETQYF. CDR3 in DNA: TGTGCCAGCAGCTTAATGGAGCGGGGAGAGACCCAGTACTTC.

In this sample, this clonotype turned up a few times. The chain is built from TRBV19 and TRBJ2-1, with 7 bases fitting TRBD2. V shed 5 bases and J 4 bases; nucleotides not matched to a gene: 11. Germline assignment: CDR1 LNHDA and CDR2 SQIVND (reference sequence). This CDR3 region has 16 residues. The CDR3 DNA reads TGTGCCAGTAGTCGCATAGCGGGTGAGCTGTACAATGAGCAGTTCTTC. This codes for CASSRIAGELYNEQFF.

This clonotype was recorded at least ten times. The V gene is TRBV9, the J gene TRBJ1-4; D ambiguous. Per the germline V gene, CDR1 is SGDLS and CDR2 is YYNGEE. The CDR3 has 16 residues. Trimming pared 0 bases from V and 3 bases from J, leaving 12 bases between. The CDR3 DNA is TGTGCCAGCAGCGTAGGCCCACAGTTCTCTAATGAAAAACTGTTTTTT. Encoded protein: CASSVGPQFSNEKLFF.

This clonotype occurred once. This may stem from a read error, because a much larger clone lies one nucleotide away. The chain employs TRBV6-1 and TRBJ2-5, with 11 nucleotides matching TRBD1. The junction had 13 bases not matched to a gene; V was cut back by 5 bases and J by 11 bases. The germline V gene has CDR1 MNHNS and CDR2 SASEGT. The CDR3 has 15 amino acids. CDR3 nucleotides: TGTGCCAGCAGTACGGACAGGGGGCACTACAATGAGCAGTACTTC. Translating gives CASSTDRGHYNEQYF.

In this sample, this clonotype turned up many times. CDR3 sequence reads: CASSLFTQSTDTQYF. CDR3 DNA: TGTGCCAGCAGTTTATTTACTCAGTCCACAGATACGCAGTATTTT. The genes are TRBV28 and TRBJ2-3; the D is unclear. The CDR3 has 15 amino acids. Trimming left V 1 base short and J 2 bases short, with 10 bases between. Germline lookup yields CDR1 MDHEN and CDR2 SYDVKM.

This clonotype was recorded many times. This chain uses TRBV30 with TRBJ2-2; D gene ambiguous. Trimming shortened V by 1 base and J by 3 bases, and 6 bases separated the two germline ends. Germline lookup yields CDR1 GTSNPN and CDR2 SVGIG (reference sequence). The CDR3 is made up of 13 amino acids. CDR3 sequence (DNA): TGTGCCTGGAGTGCTTATTACACCGGGGAGCTGTTTTTT. Encoded protein: CAWSAYYTGELFF.

Note on this clonotype: This could be a read error, since a much larger clone is one nucleotide away. The rearrangement uses TRBV11-2 and TRBJ2-7; the D call may be TRBD1 or TRBD2 (5 bases each). The CDR3 runs to 15 residues. Trimming cost V 1 base and J 4 bases, with 14 bases left between them. Germline V gene lookup returns CDR1 SGHAT and CDR2 FQNNGV. Here the CDR3 reads CASSLVPFGAYEQYF. The CDR3 DNA sequence: TGTGCCAGCAGCTTAGTGCCCTTCGGGGCTTACGAGCAGTACTTC.

This clonotype was counted ten times or more. The chain uses TRBV29-1 and TRBJ1-1; D is ambiguous. V was clipped by 4 bases and J by 1 base, with 1 base between them. Germline assignment: CDR1 SQVTM and CDR2 ANQGSEA. The length of the CDR3 is 10 residues. The CDR3 DNA reads as TGCAGCGTTGGGAACACTGAAGCTTTCTTT. Protein sequence: CSVGNTEAFF.

Many counts were recorded for this clonotype. V and J are TRBV12-5 and TRBJ2-3, with a weak D call TRBD1 (5 bases). The CDR3 length is 16 residues. The V and J ends lost 1 base and 1 base respectively, with 12 bases between them. Looked up from germline, CDR1 is LGHNT and CDR2 is FRNRAP. For the CDR3, the DNA is TGTGCTAGTGGTTTGGCCCCAGGGCCGGGCACAGATACGCAGTATTTT. Amino acids: CASGLAPGPGTDTQYF.

This clonotype came up many times. This chain links TRBV12-3 or TRBV12-4 with TRBJ1-4; D remains unclear. Trimming removed 3 bases at V and 4 bases at J, with 9 bases between. This CDR3 comprises 14 residues. In DNA, the CDR3 is TGTGCCAGCAGTTTGAGGTCTGGTAATGAAAAACTGTTTTTT. Translated, it gives CASSLRSGNEKLFF.

This clonotype was detected only a few times. The rearrangement uses TRBV5-1 and TRBJ2-7; 8 nucleotides agree with TRBD2. The CDR3 is 16 amino acids. The germline gives CDR1 SGHRS, CDR2 YFSETQ. The V segment lost 3 bases and the J segment 1 base; nucleotides outside the gene matches: 9. The CDR3 reads CASSSKSGTSSYEQYF. The CDR3 DNA sequence: TGCGCCAGCAGCTCCAAATCCGGGACTAGTTCCTACGAGCAGTACTTC.